Listed below are T cell receptor beta chains from one sample, sequenced in a study of shared clonotypes between healthy human individuals. Libraries were prepared by immunoSEQ multiplex PCR; TCRdb keeps only in-frame clonotypes and omits some of them. The sample yields approximately 2.4 million clones, 90% to 97% seen once. Sequencing used naive CD4+ T cells sorted from blood. All receptors derive from a young man in good health. CDR3s include the opening cysteine and the closing phenylalanine or tryptophan. D genes are given only for firm matches. Clone size is not always given. Where it is, it says once, few, many or a class for expanded clones.

d_call	v_call	j_call	clone_size	cdr3_aa	cdr3_nt
.	TRBV19	TRBJ2-3	.	CASSIGHPDTQYF	TGTGCCAGTAGTATAGGACATCCAGATACGCAGTATTTT
.	TRBV6-1	TRBJ1-4	.	CASSMGQGNEKLFF	TGTGCCAGCAGTATGGGGCAGGGCAATGAAAAACTGTTTTTT
.	TRBV27	TRBJ2-7	.	CASSLSPQGTYEQYF	TGTGCCAGCAGTTTATCCCCGCAGGGAACCTACGAGCAGTACTTC
.	TRBV4-1	TRBJ2-7	.	CASSQEGRQGEEQYF	TGCGCCAGCAGCCAAGAGGGGCGTCAAGGTGAAGAGCAGTACTTC
.	TRBV29-1	TRBJ1-3	.	CSVEYSGRNTIYF	TGCAGCGTTGAATATTCAGGGAGAAACACCATATATTTT
.	TRBV6-1	TRBJ2-1	.	CASSETGASYEQFF	TGTGCCAGCAGTGAAACGGGAGCCAGCTATGAGCAGTTCTTC
.	TRBV13	TRBJ2-7	.	CASSQIDRPYEQYF	TGTGCCAGCAGCCAAATCGACAGACCCTACGAGCAGTACTTC
TRBD2	TRBV6-6	TRBJ2-4	once	CAVVGGELAKNIQYF	TGTGCCGTTGTCGGGGGGGAACTAGCCAAAAACATTCAGTACTTC
.	TRBV19	TRBJ1-2	once	CASMGASYGYTF	TGTGCCAGTATGGGGGCCAGCTATGGCTACACCTTC
TRBD1	TRBV6-1	TRBJ2-7	.	CASSAGGPEQYF	TGTGCCAGCAGTGCAGGGGGCCCCGAGCAGTACTTC
.	TRBV10-3	TRBJ1-1	few	CAISRGGSNTEAFF	TGTGCCATCAGTAGGGGTGGTTCGAACACTGAAGCTTTCTTT
TRBD2	TRBV7-2	TRBJ2-7	.	CASSLDAGGSYEQYF	TGTGCCAGCAGCTTGGATGCGGGAGGATCGTACGAGCAGTACTTC
TRBD1	TRBV6-5	TRBJ1-6	.	CASRRQGNSPLHF	TGTGCCAGCAGGAGACAGGGAAATTCACCCCTCCACTTT
TRBD2	TRBV9	TRBJ2-5	.	CASSFLAGGQETQYF	TGTGCCAGCAGCTTTCTAGCGGGGGGGCAAGAGACCCAGTACTTC
TRBD2	TRBV5-1	TRBJ2-3	.	CASRGLAGESSDTQYF	TGCGCCAGCAGGGGACTAGCGGGAGAGAGCTCAGATACGCAGTATTTT
.	TRBV5-4	TRBJ2-5	.	CASSLSVGGPGETQYF	TGTGCCAGCAGCTTGAGTGTGGGGGGGCCAGGCGAGACCCAGTACTTC
TRBD1	TRBV30	TRBJ1-5	.	CAWSAAGGYNQPQHF	TGTGCCTGGAGTGCGGCAGGGGGCTACAATCAGCCCCAGCATTTT
.	TRBV4-1	TRBJ1-2	.	CASSRTRGSAGTNYGYTF	TGCGCCAGCAGCCGAACAAGAGGATCGGCAGGGACTAACTATGGCTACACCTTC
.	TRBV7-9	TRBJ1-6	.	CASTSRMGPYNSPLHF	TGTGCCAGCACCTCGCGGATGGGTCCCTATAATTCACCCCTCCACTTT
.	TRBV27	TRBJ1-5	.	CASRTGTFSNQPQHF	TGTGCCAGCAGAACCGGGACATTTAGCAATCAGCCCCAGCATTTT
.	TRBV10-3	TRBJ1-1	.	CAISEFGGPGNTEAFF	TGTGCCATCAGTGAGTTCGGGGGGCCAGGGAACACTGAAGCTTTCTTT
.	TRBV6-1	TRBJ1-3	.	CASSEESGPGNTIYF	TGTGCCAGCAGTGAAGAGAGCGGCCCTGGAAACACCATATATTTT
TRBD1	TRBV30	TRBJ1-4	.	CARKDRIAEKLFF	TGTGCCCGAAAGGACAGGATCGCTGAAAAACTGTTTTTT
.	TRBV7-9	TRBJ2-2	few	CASRERGNPNTGELFF	TGTGCCAGCAGGGAGAGGGGAAACCCGAACACCGGGGAGCTGTTTTTT
TRBD2	TRBV6-5	TRBJ2-5	.	CASRGLREETQYF	TGTGCCAGCAGGGGACTAAGAGAAGAGACCCAGTACTTC
.	TRBV6-1	TRBJ1-1	.	CASSERGRNTEAFF	TGTGCCAGCAGTGAACGGGGGCGGAACACTGAAGCTTTCTTT
TRBD1	TRBV9	TRBJ1-6	.	CASSVAGTGGYNSPLHF	TGTGCCAGCAGCGTAGCCGGGACAGGGGGGTATAATTCACCCCTCCACTTT
.	TRBV6-5	TRBJ2-7	.	CASSRPGSYEQYF	TGTGCCAGCAGTCGACCAGGTTCCTACGAGCAGTACTTC
.	TRBV30	TRBJ2-7	.	CAWGGLSSYEQYF	TGTGCCTGGGGGGGCTTAAGCTCCTACGAGCAGTACTTC
TRBD2	TRBV5-1	TRBJ2-3	.	CASRSGLAGPDTDTQYF	TGCGCCAGCAGATCCGGACTAGCGGGGCCCGACACAGATACGCAGTATTTT
TRBD1	TRBV9	TRBJ1-5	.	CASSGQGARAPQHF	TGTGCCAGCAGCGGCCAGGGGGCCCGAGCGCCCCAGCATTTT
.	TRBV9	TRBJ1-1	.	CASSVDGRMNTEAFF	TGTGCCAGCAGCGTAGATGGCAGAATGAACACTGAAGCTTTCTTT
.	TRBV14	TRBJ2-1	.	CASSQEQDEQFF	TGTGCCAGCAGCCAAGAACAGGATGAGCAGTTCTTC
.	TRBV30	TRBJ1-1	.	CAWKDLRWAEAFF	TGTGCCTGGAAAGACCTTAGGTGGGCTGAAGCTTTCTTT
.	TRBV5-1	TRBJ2-7	.	CASSPDYWRSYEQYF	TGCGCCAGCAGCCCGGACTATTGGCGGTCCTACGAGCAGTACTTC
TRBD2	TRBV28	TRBJ2-2	.	CASRFPGLAESGELFF	TGTGCCAGCAGATTCCCGGGACTAGCCGAATCCGGGGAGCTGTTTTTT
.	TRBV5-1	TRBJ1-5	.	CASSYASQDLNNQPQHF	TGCGCCAGCAGCTATGCTAGCCAGGATTTGAACAATCAGCCCCAGCATTTT
TRBD1	TRBV2	TRBJ1-5	.	CASGTGPALRNQPQHF	TGTGCCAGTGGGACAGGGCCCGCATTACGCAATCAGCCCCAGCATTTT
TRBD2	TRBV7-3	TRBJ2-3	.	CASSPRGGTDTQYF	TGTGCCAGCAGCCCCCGGGGGGGCACAGATACGCAGTATTTT
TRBD1	TRBV7-2	TRBJ2-7	.	CASSLNRGGEQYF	TGTGCCAGCAGCTTAAACAGGGGTGGCGAGCAGTACTTC
TRBD2	TRBV6-6	TRBJ2-7	.	CASTQLAGLSYEQYF	TGTGCCAGCACTCAACTAGCGGGACTTAGCTACGAGCAGTACTTC
.	TRBV7-2	TRBJ1-1	.	CASKEGPMNTEAFF	TGTGCCAGCAAGGAGGGACCCATGAACACTGAAGCTTTCTTT
.	TRBV11-2	TRBJ1-6	.	CASSSGQTPNSPLHF	TGTGCCAGCAGCTCCGGACAGACTCCTAATTCACCCCTCCACTTT
TRBD1	TRBV9	TRBJ2-7	.	CASSGPGQASYEQYF	TGTGCCAGCAGCGGGCCGGGACAGGCCTCCTACGAGCAGTACTTC
.	TRBV19	TRBJ1-6	.	CASSSTGHDWRNSPLHF	TGTGCCAGTAGTTCGACGGGACACGACTGGCGTAATTCACCCCTCCACTTT
.	TRBV4-3	TRBJ2-3	.	CASSQDRGGTQYF	TGCGCCAGCAGCCAAGATAGGGGGGGTACGCAGTATTTT
.	TRBV2	TRBJ1-3	.	CASSEWDTIYF	TGTGCCAGCAGTGAGTGGGACACCATATATTTT